Listed below are T cell receptor beta chains from one sample, sequenced in a study of blood T cells in healthy people across ages. Via MiXCR, TCRdb re-called the 5' RACE reads, giving one row per CDR3 protein. This sample has some 1.5 million distinct CDR3 sequences, with 35% to 45% found just once. Material: blood. The receptor set was obtained from a woman aged 18-29 years in good health. The CDR3 runs from the conserved cysteine through the conserved F or W. D genes are given only for firm matches. The listing skips clone size in some rows; elsewhere it reads once, few, many or a size class.

j_call,clone_size,v_call,d_call,cdr3_aa,cdr3_nt
TRBJ2-6,.,TRBV28,.,CASSKTVSGANVLTF,TGTGCCAGCAGCAAGACGGTCTCTGGGGCCAACGTCCTGACTTTC
TRBJ2-3,many,TRBV5-1,.,CASSSISGITDTQYF,TGCGCCAGCAGCTCCATTAGCGGAATCACAGATACGCAGTATTTT
TRBJ2-7,.,TRBV12-3/TRBV12-4,.,CAGSYKYEQYF,TGTGCCGGCAGTTACAAGTACGAGCAGTACTTC
TRBJ2-3,.,TRBV7-9,.,CASIVGRFGADTQYF,TGTGCCAGCATCGTCGGACGCTTTGGAGCAGATACGCAGTATTTT
TRBJ2-5,.,TRBV12-3/TRBV12-4,TRBD1,CASTLSGTGKQTQYF,TGTGCCAGCACTTTATCCGGGACAGGGAAACAGACCCAGTACTTC
TRBJ2-1,few,TRBV28,.,CASRQASAASSYNEQFF,TGTGCCAGCAGACAGGCCTCTGCGGCGAGCTCCTACAATGAGCAGTTCTTC
TRBJ2-1,.,TRBV3-1,.,CASSQEVKASEQFF,TGTGCCAGCAGCCAAGAGGTTAAGGCGTCTGAGCAGTTCTTC
TRBJ2-7,.,TRBV4-3,.,CASSQGVGVGGNEQYF,TGCGCCAGCAGCCAAGGAGTTGGGGTGGGGGGCAATGAGCAGTACTTC
TRBJ2-3,.,TRBV7-9,TRBD2,CASSLPGLAGADTQYF,TGTGCCAGCAGCTTACCTGGACTAGCGGGAGCAGATACGCAGTATTTT
TRBJ2-6,.,TRBV9,.,CASSVGIRANVLTF,TGTGCCAGCAGCGTAGGGATAAGGGCCAACGTCCTGACTTTC
TRBJ2-1,.,TRBV20-1,TRBD2,CSARVLGRSYNEQFF,TGCAGTGCTAGGGTCCTCGGGAGGTCCTACAATGAGCAGTTCTTC
TRBJ2-7,few,TRBV6-5,.,CASSYVPPGQHTYEQYF,TGTGCCAGCAGTTACGTTCCGCCGGGACAACATACCTACGAGCAGTACTTC
TRBJ1-1,.,TRBV2,TRBD1,CASRVDRAPEAFF,TGTGCCAGCAGAGTTGACAGGGCCCCTGAAGCTTTCTTT
TRBJ2-3,few,TRBV12-3/TRBV12-4,.,CASRIGGGAGTQYF,TGTGCCAGCAGAATTGGGGGGGGGGCCGGTACGCAGTATTTT
TRBJ1-2,few,TRBV29-1,.,CSVGLGNGYTF,TGCAGCGTTGGCCTTGGGAATGGCTACACCTTC
TRBJ2-7,few,TRBV7-2,.,CASSEGPSSYNEQYF,TGTGCCAGCAGTGAGGGACCGAGCTCCTACAATGAGCAGTACTTC
TRBJ2-1,many,TRBV7-2,.,CASSNRDLYNEQFF,TGTGCCAGCAGCAACCGGGACCTGTACAATGAGCAGTTCTTC
TRBJ2-1,few,TRBV19,TRBD2,CASSMGLVAYNEQFF,TGTGCCAGTAGTATGGGACTAGTGGCCTACAATGAGCAGTTCTTC
TRBJ1-2,many,TRBV6-5,TRBD1,CASSLALGTGEGYTF,TGTGCCAGCAGTTTGGCTCTCGGGACAGGGGAAGGCTACACCTTC
TRBJ2-7,.,TRBV6-1,.,CASRRGGLTYEQYF,TGTGCCAGCAGACGCGGAGGACTAACCTACGAGCAGTACTTC
TRBJ1-2,.,TRBV9,.,CASSVAGTMYGYTF,TGTGCCAGCAGCGTAGCCGGGACAATGTATGGCTACACCTTC
TRBJ2-3,many,TRBV20-1,.,CSASLGTDTQYF,TGCAGTGCTAGTTTGGGCACAGATACGCAGTATTTT
TRBJ2-1,.,TRBV20-1,.,CSASPGQFGNFEQFF,TGCAGTGCTAGCCCAGGACAATTTGGGAATTTTGAGCAGTTCTTC
TRBJ2-1,.,TRBV10-3,.,CAIAGRGPGNEQFF,TGTGCCATCGCGGGGAGGGGGCCCGGGAATGAGCAGTTCTTC
TRBJ2-7,.,TRBV7-9,TRBD2,CASSLVMREGSYEQYF,TGTGCCAGCAGCTTAGTCATGAGGGAGGGCTCCTACGAGCAGTACTTC
TRBJ2-7,.,TRBV27,.,CATSLGRSAYEQYF,TGTGCCACCTCCTTGGGACGTTCGGCCTACGAGCAGTACTTC
TRBJ1-5,.,TRBV3-1,.,CASSQGRRNQPQHF,TGTGCCAGCAGCCAAGGACGTCGCAATCAGCCCCAGCATTTT
TRBJ2-3,once,TRBV13,TRBD1,CASSPKDRVVGDTQYF,TGTGCCAGCAGCCCCAAGGACAGGGTTGTTGGTGATACGCAGTATTTT
TRBJ1-2,few,TRBV4-1,.,CASSLRTTNYGYTF,TGCGCCAGCAGCCTTCGGACTACTAACTATGGCTACACCTTC
TRBJ1-1,.,TRBV30,.,CAWNIVTEAFF,TGTGCCTGGAATATTGTGACTGAAGCTTTCTTT
TRBJ1-2,.,TRBV4-3,.,CASSQAVGGPYGYTF,TGCGCCAGCAGCCAGGCCGTCGGAGGACCCTATGGCTACACCTTC
TRBJ2-7,.,TRBV28,.,CASSIAGNSYEQYF,TGTGCCAGCAGCATCGCCGGGAACTCCTACGAGCAGTACTTC
TRBJ2-2,.,TRBV19,.,CASRPHRLRDPTGELFF,TGTGCCAGTAGACCCCACCGCTTGAGGGATCCAACCGGGGAGCTGTTTTTT
TRBJ2-3,once,TRBV6-6,TRBD2,CASSATSGVRDTQYF,TGTGCCAGCAGTGCGACTAGCGGGGTTAGAGATACGCAGTATTTT
TRBJ2-7,few,TRBV29-1,.,CSVLGVPGSYEQYF,TGCAGCGTTTTGGGGGTTCCGGGATCCTACGAGCAGTACTTC
TRBJ2-3,.,TRBV7-8,TRBD1,CASSSRQGQSDTQYF,TGTGCCAGCAGCTCCCGACAGGGTCAGTCAGATACGCAGTATTTT
TRBJ2-3,.,TRBV20-1,TRBD2,CSARGLAGIADTQYF,TGCAGTGCTAGAGGACTAGCGGGTATCGCAGATACGCAGTATTTT
TRBJ1-1,.,TRBV4-3,TRBD1,CASSRQGLESEAFF,TGCGCCAGCAGCCGACAGGGACTTGAATCTGAAGCTTTCTTT
TRBJ2-7,few,TRBV28,TRBD1,CASSLAGTGKFEQYF,TGTGCCAGCAGCCTCGCCGGGACAGGGAAGTTCGAGCAGTACTTC
TRBJ2-5,.,TRBV28,TRBD2,CASSLAGGPSLGETQYF,TGTGCCAGCAGTTTAGCGGGGGGACCATCCCTCGGGGAGACCCAGTACTTC
TRBJ2-1,.,TRBV25-1,.,CASSEFGTSYNEQFF,TGTGCCAGCAGTGAATTTGGGACGTCCTACAATGAGCAGTTCTTC
TRBJ2-3,few,TRBV9,TRBD2,CASSVRRVAGGSDTQYF,TGTGCCAGCAGCGTTCGCCGAGTGGCGGGAGGTTCAGATACGCAGTATTTT
TRBJ1-2,.,TRBV27,.,CASGSFTPAYGYTF,TGTGCCAGCGGTTCCTTTACTCCAGCCTATGGCTACACCTTC
TRBJ2-7,few,TRBV6-5,.,CASSYGINPSYNEQYF,TGTGCCAGCAGTTACGGTATCAATCCCTCCTACAATGAGCAGTACTTC
TRBJ1-2,few,TRBV20-1,.,CSASRDAYGYTF,TGCAGTGCTAGCAGGGACGCCTATGGCTACACCTTC
TRBJ1-5,once,TRBV4-1,TRBD1,CASILGRGAYSNQPQHF,TGCGCCAGCATCCTAGGCAGGGGGGCATATAGCAATCAGCCCCAGCATTTT
TRBJ2-2,.,TRBV4-3,.,CASSQEDGGAGELFF,TGCGCCAGCAGCCAAGAAGACGGAGGGGCCGGGGAGCTGTTTTTT
TRBJ2-7,.,TRBV7-2,.,CASSLTRTSYEQYF,TGTGCCAGCAGCTTAACCCGGACCTCCTACGAGCAGTACTTC
TRBJ2-1,few,TRBV4-1,TRBD2,CASSPERGGRHNEQFF,TGCGCCAGCAGCCCGGAGCGGGGGGGCCGGCACAATGAGCAGTTCTTC
TRBJ2-7,few,TRBV29-1,TRBD2,CSVESGGSNEQYF,TGCAGCGTGGAGAGCGGGGGGTCCAACGAGCAGTACTTC
TRBJ2-1,.,TRBV9,TRBD2,CASSPHFTSVNEQFF,TGTGCCAGCAGCCCTCATTTCACTAGCGTCAATGAGCAGTTCTTC
TRBJ2-3,few,TRBV6-2/TRBV6-3,.,CASSCPRTACTDTQYF,TGTGCCAGCAGTTGCCCCAGGACAGCTTGCACAGATACGCAGTATTTT
TRBJ2-5,many,TRBV6-5,TRBD1,CASSYGQGDETQYF,TGTGCCAGCAGTTACGGGCAGGGGGACGAGACCCAGTACTTC
TRBJ2-5,.,TRBV6-5,.,CASRGRYEQYF,TGTGCCAGCAGGGGAAGGTATGAGCAGTACTTC
TRBJ2-7,few,TRBV10-3,.,CAIIGELGYEQYF,TGTGCCATCATTGGGGAGTTAGGCTACGAGCAGTACTTC
TRBJ2-1,.,TRBV12-3/TRBV12-4,.,CASSKASLNEQFF,TGTGCCAGCAGTAAGGCTAGCTTGAATGAGCAATTCTTC
TRBJ2-7,few,TRBV25-1,TRBD2,CASSESPTSGSSYEQYF,TGTGCCAGCAGTGAAAGCCCTACTAGCGGGAGCTCCTACGAGCAGTACTTC